The following is a T cell receptor beta chain sequence with its context. As yet, its antigen is unknown. The data stem from a study of T cell responses to AZD1222 COVID-19 vaccine. Study-wide results and limits: Samples come after the peak T cell response, not at day 14. Recipients of two AZD1222 doses showed rising Spike-specific TCR breadth and depth. Among those given AZD1222, only 5 to 7 were seropositive at baseline. Targeting of unmutated variant regions was reportedly seen in nearly half of spike-specific TCRs.

Profiling relied on immunoSEQ multiplex PCR, and the TCRdb table lists in-frame clones only, not all of them. The sample consists of 120,000 to 150,000 clones, roughly 86% of them appearing once. The sequences come from peripheral blood, collected 28 days after the second dose of the MenACWY control vaccine. The clonotype comes from an adult who received the MenACWY meningococcal vaccine as a control.

The CDR3 bases are TGTGCCAGTAGTGACAATCGACGCATTGCCTATGGCTACACCTTC. Translating gives CASSDNRRIAYGYTF. The genes are TRBV19 and TRBJ1-2; D is uncertain. The V end lost 5 bases, the J end lost 4 bases, and 17 bases lay between the germline ends. Germline V gives CDR1 LNHDA, CDR2 SQIVND (reference sequence). The CDR3 is 15 residues long. Full variable domain (missing parts from reference TRBV19 and TRBJ1-2): DGGITQSPKYLFRKEGQNVTLSCEQNLNHDAMYWYRQDPGQGLRLIYYSQIVNDFQKGDIAEGYSVSREKKESFPLTVTSAQKNPTAFYLCASSDNRRIAYGYTFGSGTRLTVV.